The 11 T cell receptor beta chains reported below all come from one sample, sequenced in a study of T-cell memory formation after mild COVID-19. In TCRdb, the 5' RACE reads were re-called with MiXCR into one record per CDR3 protein. This table holds around 530,000 distinct CDR3 sequences, less than 25% found once. Sequencing input: PBMCs or a T cell subset sorted from them (not recorded which). The receptors derive from an adult woman who had mild COVID-19 (a few samples of this study predate the infection). Cell type and time point are not known.

This clonotype was counted between two and nine times. V gene TRBV6-2 or TRBV6-3 combines with J gene TRBJ1-5; D unclear. Trimming stripped 6 bases from V and 11 bases from J, with 11 bases between. The CDR3 is made up of 11 amino acids. The germline V gene encodes CDR1 MNHEY and CDR2 SVGEGT. CDR3 bases: TGTGCCAGCAGCGCCGAACGTACCCAGCATTTT. Translated: CASSAERTQHF.

This clonotype came up a few times. This chain links TRBV29-1 with TRBJ1-2; TRBD1 matches 8 bases. This CDR3 contains 12 residues. Germline trimming cut 4 bases from V and 7 bases from J; bases unmatched to any gene: 5. The germline V gene encodes CDR1 SQVTM and CDR2 ANQGSEA. The CDR3 is CSVGQGAGGYTF. The CDR3 region has the DNA TGCAGCGTTGGGCAGGGGGCTGGTGGCTACACCTTC.

The gene calls are TRBV5-6 and TRBJ2-5; maybe TRBD1 (6 bases). V lost 5 bases to trimming and J lost 2 bases, with 13 bases between them. This CDR3 comprises 14 residues. CDR1 SGHDT and CDR2 YYEEEE come from the germline V gene. In DNA form, the CDR3 reads TGTGCCAGCAGTAAAAGGGGGATACAAGAGACCCAGTACTTC. The encoded protein is CASSKRGIQETQYF. The complete variable domain, with remaining parts taken from reference TRBV5-6 and TRBJ2-5, reads DAGVTQSPTHLIKTRGQQVTLRCSPKSGHDTVSWYQQALGQGPQFIFQYYEEEERQRGNFPDRFSGHQFPNYSSELNVNALLLGDSALYLCASSKRGIQETQYFGPGTRLLVL.

This chain joins TRBV6-6 and TRBJ1-1; the D gene is possibly TRBD1 (5 bases). V lost 0 bases, J lost 4 bases, and 12 bases lay in between. The length of the CDR3 is 15 residues. Germline V gene lookup returns CDR1 MNHNY and CDR2 SVGAGI (reference sequence). Written as DNA, the CDR3 is TGTGCCAGCAGTTACTCGGGGGGGGTAGGCACTGAAGCTTTCTTT. Translated: CASSYSGGVGTEAFF.

This clonotype was detected only a few times. This rearrangement joins TRBV18 to TRBJ2-7; D is unclear. V shed 1 base and J shed 3 bases, with 7 bases lying between them. Germline values: CDR1 KGHSH, CDR2 LQKENI. The CDR3 sequence is 13 residues long. The CDR3 is CASSPRHLYEQYF. The CDR3 bases are TGTGCCAGCTCACCACGGCATCTCTACGAGCAGTACTTC.

This clonotype appeared a few times. The chain has TRBV7-6 and TRBJ2-5, with 15 bases lining up with TRBD2. The germline V gene encodes CDR1 SGHVS and CDR2 FNYEAQ. The length of the CDR3 is 16 residues. Trimming at V came to 5 bases and at J to 5 bases, leaving 6 bases not matched to a gene. The CDR3 is CASSPGLAGGKETQYF. CDR3 bases: TGTGCCAGCAGCCCAGGACTAGCGGGAGGGAAGGAGACCCAGTACTTC.

J is TRBJ2-1 and V is TRBV24-1, with 8 nucleotides matching TRBD1. This CDR3 comprises 14 residues. V lost 3 bases, J lost 8 bases, and 5 bases stayed unmatched. From germline, CDR1 is KGHDR and CDR2 SFDVKD. CDR3 sequence (DNA): TGTGCCACCAGTGATCTTGGACAGGGCGATGAGCAGTTCTTC. Encoded protein: CATSDLGQGDEQFF.

The chain joins TRBV7-6 to TRBJ2-3; D gene uncertain. The V and J ends lost 2 bases and 1 base respectively, with 13 bases between them. The V gene's germline CDR1 is SGHVS and CDR2 FNYEAQ. The CDR3 has 16 residues. CDR3 region: CASSLRRASGTDTQYF. The CDR3, as DNA: TGTGCCAGCAGCTTACGGCGAGCAAGCGGCACAGATACGCAGTATTTT. Looking up the rest from reference TRBV7-6 and TRBJ2-3 gives the full variable domain: GAGVSQSPRYKVTKRGQDVALRCDPISGHVSLYWYRQALGQGPEFLTYFNYEAQQDKSGLPNDRFSAERPEGSISTLTIQRTEQRDSAMYRCASSLRRASGTDTQYFGPGTRLTVL.

The table lists this clonotype with many counts. J is TRBJ2-5 and V is TRBV7-3; 8 bases are shared with TRBD2. The germline CDR1 and CDR2 sequences are SGHTA and FQGTGA. The CDR3 loop spans 13 amino acids. V was pared by 5 bases and J by 5 bases, with 4 bases of the junction left unmatched. DNA of the CDR3: TGTGCCAGCAGCCCGGGGGGGCTTGAGACCCAGTACTTC. Translation: CASSPGGLETQYF.

The chain carries TRBV7-2 and TRBJ2-7, with unresolved D. Trimming cost V 4 bases and J 2 bases, with 12 bases left between them. The CDR3 spans 14 residues. Germline assignment: CDR1 SGHTA and CDR2 FQGNSA. The CDR3 bases are TGTGCCAGCAGCTCGGACCTAGTTACCTACGAGCAGTACTTC. This translates into CASSSDLVTYEQYF. Full variable domain (rest looked up from reference TRBV7-2 and TRBJ2-7): GAGVSQSPSNKVTEKGKDVELRCDPISGHTALYWYRQSLGQGLEFLIYFQGNSAPDKSGLPSDRFSAERTGGSVSTLTIQRTQQEDSAVYLCASSSDLVTYEQYFGPGTRLTVT.

This clonotype was seen more than once but under ten times. V gene TRBV7-3 combines with J gene TRBJ2-1; the D gene is possibly TRBD2 (6 bases). V gave up 2 bases and J gave up 5 bases, with 13 bases separating them. Germline CDR1 SGHTA, CDR2 FQGTGA. The CDR3 is 15 residues long. The DNA of the CDR3 is TGTGCCAGCAGCTTACCACGGGGGATTAACAATGAGCAGTTCTTC. This encodes CASSLPRGINNEQFF. Full variable domain (outside the CDR3, taken from reference TRBV7-3 and TRBJ2-1): GAGVSQTPSNKVTEKGKYVELRCDPISGHTALYWYRQSLGQGPEFLIYFQGTGAADDSGLPNDRFFAVRPEGSVSTLKIQRTERGDSAVYLCASSLPRGINNEQFFGPGTRLTVL.